This T cell receptor (beta chain) is from a study of beta chain features in type 1 diabetes. The ends lost 6 bases at V and 6 bases at J; junction bases unmatched: 7. Germline CDR1 and CDR2: SEHNR and FQNEAQ (reference sequence). This CDR3 comprises 15 residues. This clone was picked up a small number of times. cDNA synthesis used the whole RNA isolate, giving expressed TCRB sequences. Sequencing of naive, central memory and regulatory T cell samples gave an average of roughly 3.5 million reads. Sequenced by immunoSEQ multiplex PCR; TCRdb stores in-frame clones only, minus some. The table includes some 400,000 clones, over 12% detected once.

This chain connects TRBV7-9 to TRBJ2-3; 12 positions match TRBD2. The sequenced material came from naive CD4+ T cells from blood. The TCR comes from a young woman in good health. CDR3 region: CASRPLAGGSDTQYF. The CDR3 coding sequence is TGTGCCAGCAGACCACTAGCGGGAGGATCTGATACGCAGTATTTT. The full variable domain, in which reference TRBV7-9 and TRBJ2-3 provide the parts outside the CDR3, is DTGVSQNPRHKITKRGQNVTFRCDPISEHNRLYWYRQTLGQGPEFLTYFQNEAQLEKSRLLSDRFSAERPKGSFSTLEIQRTEQGDSAMYLCASRPLAGGSDTQYFGPGTRLTVL.